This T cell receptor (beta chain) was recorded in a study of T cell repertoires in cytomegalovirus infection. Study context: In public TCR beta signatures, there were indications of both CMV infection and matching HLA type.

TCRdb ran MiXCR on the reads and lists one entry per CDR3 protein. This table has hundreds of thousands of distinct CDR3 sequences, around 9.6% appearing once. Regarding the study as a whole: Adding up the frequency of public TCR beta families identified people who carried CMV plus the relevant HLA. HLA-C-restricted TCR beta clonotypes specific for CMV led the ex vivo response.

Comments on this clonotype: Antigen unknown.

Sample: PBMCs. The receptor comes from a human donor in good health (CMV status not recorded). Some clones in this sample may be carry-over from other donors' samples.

The DNA for the CDR3 is TGTGCCAGCAGTGAATATTGGGGGGAGAACACTGAAGCTTTCTTT. It yields the protein CASSEYWGENTEAFF. The V and J genes are TRBV25-1 and TRBJ1-1; possibly TRBD1 for D (5 bases). The CDR3 contains 15 residues. CDR1 and CDR2 from the germline V gene are MGHDK and SYGVNS. Trimming cost V 0 bases and J 1 base, with 9 bases left between them.